The 26 T cell receptor beta chains presented below share a single source sample, sequenced in a study of blood T cell repertoires in COVID-19. Clones were read by immunoSEQ multiplex PCR, and TCRdb kept only the in-frame ones, dropping some. The table lists about 220,000 clones, about four fifths of them singletons. Sequenced sample: peripheral blood. All receptors come from a woman between 25 and 40 years old who had recovered from COVID-19.

This clone has just one count. V usage is TRBV19 and J usage is TRBJ1-6; possibly TRBD1 for D (6 bases). The germline gives CDR1 LNHDA, CDR2 SQIVND (reference sequence). This CDR3 region has 18 residues. The ends were cut back, 5 bases at V and 0 bases at J, with 17 bases in the middle. The chain's CDR3 is CASSLTGPDSSYNSPLHF. The CDR3 DNA is TGTGCCAGTAGTCTTACGGGGCCGGACAGCTCCTATAATTCACCCCTCCACTTT.

The V call is TRBV5-1, the J call TRBJ1-1; 7 bases fit TRBD1. Germline loops: CDR1 SGHRS, CDR2 YFSETQ. There are 14 residues in the CDR3. Trimming took 4 bases from V and 0 from J; bases not matched to a gene: 3. CDR3 protein: CASSPDRLNTEAFF. The CDR3 DNA reads as TGCGCCAGCAGCCCGGACAGGCTGAACACTGAAGCTTTCTTT. The variable domain in full, with the rest retrieved from reference TRBV5-1 and TRBJ1-1, is KAGVTQTPRYLIKTRGQQVTLSCSPISGHRSVSWYQQTPGQGLQFLFEYFSETQRNKGNFPGRFSGRQFSNSRSEMNVSTLELGDSALYLCASSPDRLNTEAFFGQGTRLTVV.

The chain combines TRBV30 with TRBJ1-1, with 8 bases aligning to TRBD1. The germline gives CDR1 GTSNPN, CDR2 SVGIG (reference sequence). The length of the CDR3 is 12 residues. J lost 9 bases, V lost 3 bases, and 6 bases had no gene match. The CDR3 coding sequence is TGTGCCTGGAGCTCGACAGGGGTTCAAGCTTTCTTT. Translation gives CAWSSTGVQAFF.

The chain couples TRBV15 to TRBJ2-5, with 14 positions matching TRBD2. Germline lookup yields CDR1 LNHNV and CDR2 YYDKDF (reference sequence). The CDR3 extends over 15 amino acids. V was clipped by 5 bases and J by 6 bases; unmatched bases: 5. CDR3 sequence: CATSPGTSGSQTQYF. As DNA, the CDR3 is TGTGCCACCAGCCCAGGGACTAGCGGGAGCCAGACCCAGTACTTC.

The chain uses TRBV15 and TRBJ2-1; 13 bases fit TRBD2. Germline V lookup: CDR1 LNHNV, CDR2 YYDKDF (reference sequence). CDR3 size: 16 residues. The junction had 7 bases not matched to a gene; V was cut back by 3 bases and J by 8 bases. This CDR3 is CATSRGTSGRAHEQFF. CDR3 nucleotides: TGTGCCACCAGCAGGGGTACTAGCGGGAGGGCACATGAGCAGTTCTTC.

The rearrangement links TRBV19 to TRBJ1-2; TRBD1 matches at 7 bases. The length of the CDR3 is 15 residues. Losses at the gene ends were 5 bases for V and 2 bases for J; bases not matched to a gene: 8. The germline CDR1 and CDR2 sequences are LNHDA and SQIVND (reference sequence). As DNA, the CDR3 is TGTGCCAGTAGTCCACTACAGGGGCCCAACTATGGCTACACCTTC. Protein sequence: CASSPLQGPNYGYTF.

V usage is TRBV27 and J usage is TRBJ1-1; 8 bases align to TRBD1. The CDR3 covers 15 residues. V was pared by 5 bases and J by 7 bases, with 12 bases of the junction left unmatched. The germline gives CDR1 MNHEY, CDR2 SMNVEV (reference sequence). CDR3 region: CASSTLSPGQVEAFF. The CDR3 coding sequence is TGTGCCAGCAGTACTCTCTCTCCGGGACAGGTTGAAGCTTTCTTT.

The rearrangement joins TRBV4-2 to TRBJ1-5, with D possibly TRBD1 on 5 matching bases. There are 16 residues in the CDR3. The V gene lost 0 bases and the J gene lost 2 bases, with 11 bases spanning the gap. The V gene's germline CDR1 is LGHNA and CDR2 YNFKEQ. CDR3 in DNA: TGTGCCAGCAGCCAAGAAAAGGGAGGGGGCAATCAGCCCCAGCATTTT. The encoded protein is CASSQEKGGGNQPQHF.

CDR3 in amino acids: CASSLVGALVATNEKLFF. The CDR3, as DNA: TGCGCCAGCAGCTTGGTAGGAGCCCTCGTCGCAACTAATGAAAAACTGTTTTTT. The V gene is TRBV5-1, the J gene TRBJ1-4, with D unclear. The CDR3 spans 18 residues. CDR1 and CDR2 (germline): SGHRS, YFSETQ. V lost 0 bases and J lost 0, with 15 bases in between.

The chain carries TRBV5-4 and TRBJ1-3; D is unclear. The CDR3 extends over 16 amino acids. The ends were cut back, 4 bases at V and 2 bases at J, with 16 bases in the middle. CDR1 and CDR2 (germline): SGHNT, YYREEE (reference sequence). The CDR3 DNA reads TGTGCCAGCAGCCCACTCGGGGAGGGCGCTGGAAACACCATATATTTT. It encodes CASSPLGEGAGNTIYF.

The chain couples TRBV6-5 to TRBJ1-2; D is uncertain. The V end was cut by 5 bases, the J end by 3 bases, with 7 bases between. Germline V gene data show CDR1 as MNHEY and CDR2 as SVGAGI. The CDR3 spans 12 residues. As DNA, the CDR3 is TGTGCCAGCAGTCTGGGCGACTATGGCTACACCTTC. Protein: CASSLGDYGYTF.

The chain links TRBV28 to TRBJ1-5; D call uncertain. V was pared by 3 bases and J by 9 bases, with 15 bases between. Germline CDR1 is MDHEN and CDR2 is SYDVKM. There are 14 residues in the CDR3. Written as DNA, the CDR3 is TGTGCCAGCAGTTTGGGCTCCGGGGTAACGCCCCAGCATTTT. This translates into CASSLGSGVTPQHF.

V usage is TRBV7-2 and J usage is TRBJ2-7, with no clear D. CDR1 is SGHTA, CDR2 FQGNSA, per germline. V lost 0 bases, J lost 4 bases, and 13 bases lay in between. The CDR3 totals 15 residues. In nucleotides, the CDR3 is TGTGCCAGCAGCTTAGCGGGCCAGGTGGGTTACGAGCAGTACTTC. Residues: CASSLAGQVGYEQYF.

The V gene is TRBV19, the J gene TRBJ1-3; D possibly corresponds to TRBD1 (6 bases). With 7 bases removed from V and 2 bases from J, the gap between germline ends came to 9 bases. The CDR3 is 13 residues long. Per germline, CDR1 LNHDA and CDR2 SQIVND (reference sequence). This chain's CDR3 is CASINRAGNTIYF. In DNA, the CDR3 is TGTGCCAGTATTAACAGGGCTGGAAACACCATATATTTT.

CDR3 sequence: CATSDLWAPNTGELFF. The CDR3 DNA sequence: TGTGCCACCAGTGATTTATGGGCCCCGAACACCGGGGAGCTGTTTTTT. J is TRBJ2-2 and V is TRBV24-1; D call uncertain. The CDR3 is made up of 16 amino acids. Looked up from germline, CDR1 is KGHDR and CDR2 is SFDVKD. Between the trimmed V and J ends, which lost 1 base and 0 bases, there was a span of 8 bases.

J is TRBJ1-5 and V is TRBV19, with TRBD1 as a possible D gene (5 bases). V gave up 5 bases and J gave up 3 bases, with 14 bases separating them. CDR1 LNHDA and CDR2 SQIVND come from the germline V gene (reference sequence). The CDR3 spans 15 residues. The CDR3 DNA sequence: TGTGCCAGTAGTGGGAGGGACGGATACAATCAGCCCCAGCATTTT. Translating gives CASSGRDGYNQPQHF.

V is TRBV6-5 and J is TRBJ1-1; D remains unclear. The ends were cut back, 6 bases at V and 3 bases at J, with 14 bases in the middle. Looked up from germline, CDR1 is MNHEY and CDR2 is SVGAGI. CDR3 length equals 14 residues. Written as DNA, the CDR3 is TGTGCCAGCAGACTGACGGACTCGTACACTGAAGCTTTCTTT. This translates into CASRLTDSYTEAFF.

This chain uses TRBV28 with TRBJ2-5, with a weak D call TRBD1 (5 bases). Trimming cost V 5 bases and J 5 bases, with 15 bases left between them. Germline CDR1 reads MDHEN; CDR2 reads SYDVKM. This CDR3 comprises 14 residues. The CDR3 here is CASSPLSGRETQYF. Written as DNA, the CDR3 is TGTGCCAGCAGTCCCCTTTCAGGGCGGGAGACCCAGTACTTC.

CDR3 protein: CASRKTGATEAFF. CDR3 bases: TGTGCCAGCAGGAAAACAGGGGCCACTGAAGCTTTCTTT. V is TRBV6-5 and J is TRBJ1-1; 7 positions match TRBD1. With V trimmed by 6 bases and J by 4 bases, 5 bases remained unmatched. The CDR3 totals 13 residues. Germline loops: CDR1 MNHEY, CDR2 SVGAGI.

The chain uses TRBV28 and TRBJ2-7, with 9 bases that match TRBD2. The germline V gene encodes CDR1 MDHEN and CDR2 SYDVKM. With 5 bases clipped from V and 1 base from J, the junction kept 6 bases outside the gene matches. CDR3 length equals 15 residues. This CDR3 reads CASSAGGRGSYEQYF. The CDR3 nucleotides are TGTGCCAGCAGTGCTGGCGGGAGGGGGTCCTACGAGCAGTACTTC.

This chain connects TRBV28 to TRBJ2-3; TRBD2 is a possible D gene (6 bases). Trimming left V 2 bases short and J 0 bases short, with 12 bases between. The CDR3 has 16 amino acids. Looked up from germline, CDR1 is MDHEN and CDR2 is SYDVKM. This chain's CDR3 is CASSLRGRISTDTQYF. CDR3 DNA: TGTGCCAGCAGTTTAAGAGGGAGGATCAGCACAGATACGCAGTATTTT.

J is TRBJ2-5 and V is TRBV7-8; D possibly corresponds to TRBD1 (6 bases). There are 15 residues in the CDR3. V was clipped by 5 bases and J by 5 bases, with 18 bases between them. CDR1 and CDR2 from the germline V gene are SGHVS and FQNEAQ. CDR3 sequence (DNA): TGTGCCAGCAGCCACCGGGACATCCATATGGAGACCCAGTACTTC. Amino acid sequence: CASSHRDIHMETQYF.

The chain is built from TRBV10-2 and TRBJ2-7; D might be TRBD1 (6 bases). Deletions cut 6 bases from V and 4 bases from J, with 19 bases between. CDR1 WSHSY and CDR2 SAAADI come from the germline V gene. This CDR3 contains 15 residues. CDR3 coding DNA: TGCGCCAGCAGCGCCCATCGACAGGCCCCGTACGAGCAGTACTTC. Amino acid sequence: CASSAHRQAPYEQYF.

The rearrangement links TRBV15 to TRBJ2-3, with 8 positions matching TRBD2. Per germline, CDR1 LNHNV and CDR2 YYDKDF (reference sequence). The CDR3 loop spans 16 amino acids. The J segment lost 3 bases and the V segment lost 3 bases, leaving 8 bases of the junction unmatched. The CDR3 DNA follows: TGTGCCACCAGCAGGGTGAGCGGGGGTTTAACAGATACGCAGTATTTT. Encoded protein: CATSRVSGGLTDTQYF.

V usage is TRBV5-5 and J usage is TRBJ2-1; 9 nucleotides match TRBD2. V dropped 4 bases and J dropped 5; count of bases not matched to a gene: 10. This CDR3 has 16 amino acids. The germline gives CDR1 SGHKS, CDR2 YYEKEE (reference sequence). The CDR3 DNA follows: TGTGCCAGCAGCGGGGGCTCTAGCGGGATCCACAATGAGCAGTTCTTC. Translation gives CASSGGSSGIHNEQFF. The full variable domain, its missing parts supplied by reference TRBV5-5 and TRBJ2-1, is DAGVTQSPTHLIKTRGQQVTLRCSPISGHKSVSWYQQVLGQGPQFIFQYYEKEERGRGNFPDRFSARQFPNYSSELNVNALLLGDSALYLCASSGGSSGIHNEQFFGPGTRLTVL.

J is TRBJ2-7 and V is TRBV6-4, with 7 bases fitting TRBD1. Looked up from germline, CDR1 is MRHNA and CDR2 is SNTAGT. This CDR3 has 18 residues. With V trimmed by 0 bases and J by 2 bases, 13 bases remained unmatched. The CDR3 loop is CASSDSKKREQGPYEQYF. DNA of the CDR3: TGTGCCAGCAGTGACTCGAAAAAGCGCGAACAGGGGCCCTACGAGCAGTACTTC.